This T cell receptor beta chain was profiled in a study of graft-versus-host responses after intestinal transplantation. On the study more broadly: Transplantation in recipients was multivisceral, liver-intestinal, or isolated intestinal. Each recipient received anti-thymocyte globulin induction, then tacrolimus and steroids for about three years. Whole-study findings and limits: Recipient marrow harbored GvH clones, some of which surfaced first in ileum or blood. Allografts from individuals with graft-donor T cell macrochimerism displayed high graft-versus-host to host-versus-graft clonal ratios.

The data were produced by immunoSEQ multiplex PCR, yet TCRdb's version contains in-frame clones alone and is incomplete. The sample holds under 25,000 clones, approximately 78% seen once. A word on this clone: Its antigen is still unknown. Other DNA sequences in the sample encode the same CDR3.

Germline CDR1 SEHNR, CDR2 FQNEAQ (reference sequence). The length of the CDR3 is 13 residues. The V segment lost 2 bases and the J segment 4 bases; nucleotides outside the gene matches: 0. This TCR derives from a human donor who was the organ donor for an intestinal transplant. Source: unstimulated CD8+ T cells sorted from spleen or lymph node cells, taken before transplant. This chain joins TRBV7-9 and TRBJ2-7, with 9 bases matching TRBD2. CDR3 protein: CASSLLAGYEQYF. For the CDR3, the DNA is TGTGCCAGCAGCTTACTAGCGGGGTACGAGCAGTACTTC. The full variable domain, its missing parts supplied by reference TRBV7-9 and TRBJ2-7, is DTGVSQNPRHKITKRGQNVTFRCDPISEHNRLYWYRQTLGQGPEFLTYFQNEAQLEKSRLLSDRFSAERPKGSFSTLEIQRTEQGDSAMYLCASSLLAGYEQYFGPGTRLTVT.